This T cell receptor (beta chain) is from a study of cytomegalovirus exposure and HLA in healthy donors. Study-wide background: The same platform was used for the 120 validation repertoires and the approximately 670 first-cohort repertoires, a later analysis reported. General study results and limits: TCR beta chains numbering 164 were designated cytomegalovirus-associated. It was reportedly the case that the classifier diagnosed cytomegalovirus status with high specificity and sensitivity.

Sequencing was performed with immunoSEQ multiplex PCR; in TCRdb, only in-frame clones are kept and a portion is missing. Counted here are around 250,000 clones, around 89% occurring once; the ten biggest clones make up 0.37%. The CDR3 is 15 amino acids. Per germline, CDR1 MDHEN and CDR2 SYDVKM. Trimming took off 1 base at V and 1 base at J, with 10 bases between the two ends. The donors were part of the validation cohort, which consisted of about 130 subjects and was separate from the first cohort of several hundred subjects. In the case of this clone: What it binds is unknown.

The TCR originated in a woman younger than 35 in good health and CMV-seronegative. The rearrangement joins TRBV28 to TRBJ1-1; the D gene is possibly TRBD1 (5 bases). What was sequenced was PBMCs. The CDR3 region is CASSLYRQRNTEAFF. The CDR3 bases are TGTGCCAGCAGTTTATACAGACAGAGGAACACTGAAGCTTTCTTT.